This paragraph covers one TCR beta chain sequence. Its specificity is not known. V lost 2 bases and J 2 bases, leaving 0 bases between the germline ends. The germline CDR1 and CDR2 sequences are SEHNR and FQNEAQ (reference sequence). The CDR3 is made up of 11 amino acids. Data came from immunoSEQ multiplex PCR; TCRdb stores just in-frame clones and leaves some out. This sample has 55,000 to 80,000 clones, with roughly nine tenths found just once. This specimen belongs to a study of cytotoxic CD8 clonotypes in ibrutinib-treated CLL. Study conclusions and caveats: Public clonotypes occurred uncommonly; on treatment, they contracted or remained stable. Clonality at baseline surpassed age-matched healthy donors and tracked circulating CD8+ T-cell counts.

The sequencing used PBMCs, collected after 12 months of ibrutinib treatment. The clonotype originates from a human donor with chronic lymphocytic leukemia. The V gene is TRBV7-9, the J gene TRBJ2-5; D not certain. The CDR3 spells CASSLQETQYF. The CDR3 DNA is TGTGCCAGCAGCTTACAAGAGACCCAGTACTTC.